The 7 T cell receptor beta chains given below trace back to one sample, sequenced in a study of PD-1 blockade in mismatch repair-deficient tumors (dated by TCRdb to 2015 to 2018). Libraries were prepared through the immunoSEQ multiplex PCR assay. TCRdb carries this immuneACCESS record with in-frame sequences only. Its versions omit some clonotypes, under half of them owing to an unresolved V gene in the studies checked, with the rest unexplained. Within this sample are 100,000 to 150,000 clones, with approximately 90% of them counted one time only. About 13% of the sample rests with the top ten. The sample here was peripheral blood, taken 44 weeks after starting pembrolizumab. The source of these receptors is an adult with mismatch repair-deficient cancer.

This clone appeared a single time. CDR3 protein: CASSLAGADTEAFF. Here the CDR3 DNA reads TGTGCCAGCAGTTTAGCGGGGGCGGACACTGAAGCTTTCTTT. The chain is built from TRBV27 and TRBJ1-1; D is possibly TRBD1 (6 bases). CDR3 size: 14 residues. V was clipped by 2 bases and J by 3 bases, with 10 bases between them. Germline lookup yields CDR1 MNHEY and CDR2 SMNVEV (reference sequence).

The chain carries TRBV28 and TRBJ1-4; 7 bases are shared with TRBD1. This CDR3 is 14 amino acids long. Trimming took 4 bases from V and 8 from J; bases not matched to a gene: 7. Germline V CDR1 and CDR2: MDHEN, SYDVKM. The CDR3 nucleotides are TGTGCCAGCAGTTCGGGACAGTATGACGAAAAACTGTTTTTT. Translated: CASSSGQYDEKLFF.

The chain links TRBV5-6 to TRBJ2-6; no reliable D call. V was shortened by 4 bases and J by 1 base, with 6 bases between the two germline ends. CDR3 size: 14 residues. CDR1 is SGHDT, CDR2 YYEEEE, per germline. The CDR3 region has the DNA TGTGCCAGCAGCCGTGTTTCTGGGGCCAACGTCCTGACTTTC. This encodes CASSRVSGANVLTF.

The chain has TRBV5-6 and TRBJ1-2; D not resolved. Per germline, CDR1 SGHDT and CDR2 YYEEEE. Trimming pared 0 bases from V and 8 bases from J, leaving 11 bases between. This CDR3 has 13 residues. DNA for the CDR3: TGTGCCAGCAGCTTGGCCTGGGCGCGGGGCTACACCTTC. This gives the protein CASSLAWARGYTF. Full variable domain (rest looked up from reference TRBV5-6 and TRBJ1-2): DAGVTQSPTHLIKTRGQQVTLRCSPKSGHDTVSWYQQALGQGPQFIFQYYEEEERQRGNFPDRFSGHQFPNYSSELNVNALLLGDSALYLCASSLAWARGYTFGSGTRLTVV.

The chain links TRBV7-2 to TRBJ2-7; D call uncertain. The CDR3 sequence is 16 residues long. Trimming cost V 0 bases and J 4 bases, with 16 bases left between them. Germline-derived CDR1 and CDR2 are SGHTA and FQGNSA. CDR3: CASSLAVGQVQYEQYF. CDR3 in DNA: TGTGCCAGCAGCTTAGCGGTAGGGCAGGTACAGTACGAGCAGTACTTC.

The chain employs TRBV28 and TRBJ2-7; 16 positions match TRBD2. The V gene end was trimmed by 7 bases and the J gene end by 5 bases; junction bases not matched to a gene: 20. This CDR3 spans 20 amino acids. Germline V gene data show CDR1 as MDHEN and CDR2 as SYDVKM. DNA of the CDR3: TGTGCCAGCAACCCGAGTCCTGGGACTAGCGGGAGGGCATTGAGGAACGAGCAGTACTTC. Its protein product is CASNPSPGTSGRALRNEQYF.

CDR3 coding DNA: TGCAGCGTTGAGGGAGATACCTACGAGCAGTACTTC. This gives the protein CSVEGDTYEQYF. The chain links TRBV29-1 to TRBJ2-7; D is perhaps TRBD2 (5 bases). CDR3 size: 12 residues. Between the trimmed V and J ends, which lost 3 bases and 2 bases, there was a span of 8 bases. Germline-derived CDR1 and CDR2 are SQVTM and ANQGSEA.